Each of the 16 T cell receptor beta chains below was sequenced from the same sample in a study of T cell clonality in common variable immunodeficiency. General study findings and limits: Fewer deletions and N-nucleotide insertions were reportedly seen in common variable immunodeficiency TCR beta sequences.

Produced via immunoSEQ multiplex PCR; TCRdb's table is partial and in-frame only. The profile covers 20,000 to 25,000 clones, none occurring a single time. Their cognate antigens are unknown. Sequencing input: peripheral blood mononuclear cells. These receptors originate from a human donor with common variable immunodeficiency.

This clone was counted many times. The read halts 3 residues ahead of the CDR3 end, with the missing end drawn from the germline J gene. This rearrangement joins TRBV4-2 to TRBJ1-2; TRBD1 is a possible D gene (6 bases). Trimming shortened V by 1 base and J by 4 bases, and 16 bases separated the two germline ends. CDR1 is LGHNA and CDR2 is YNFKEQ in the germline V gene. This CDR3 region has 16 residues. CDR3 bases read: TGTGCCAGCAGCCAAGTGGAGGGGGAGGGGAGCTATGGC. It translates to CASSQVEGEGSYG. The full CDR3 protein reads CASSQVEGEGSYGYTF.

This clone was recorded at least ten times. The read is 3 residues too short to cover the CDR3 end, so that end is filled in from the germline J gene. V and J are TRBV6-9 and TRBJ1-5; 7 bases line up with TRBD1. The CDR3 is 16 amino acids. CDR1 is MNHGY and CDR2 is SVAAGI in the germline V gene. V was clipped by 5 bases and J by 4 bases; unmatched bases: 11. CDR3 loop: CASSTKTGAGNQPQHF. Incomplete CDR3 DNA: TGTGCCAGCAGTACAAAAACAGGGGCGGGAAATCAGCCC.

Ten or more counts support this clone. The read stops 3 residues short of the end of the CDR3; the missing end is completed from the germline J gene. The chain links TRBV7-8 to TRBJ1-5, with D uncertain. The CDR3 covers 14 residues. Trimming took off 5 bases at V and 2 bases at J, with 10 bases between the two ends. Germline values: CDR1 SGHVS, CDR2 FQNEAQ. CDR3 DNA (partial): TGTGCCAGCAGCCTCACTCTGGGCAATCAGCCC. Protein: CASSLTLGNQP. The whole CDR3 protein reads CASSLTLGNQPQHF. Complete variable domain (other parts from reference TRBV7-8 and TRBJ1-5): GAGVSQSPRYKVAKRGQDVALRCDPISGHVSLFWYQQALGQGPEFLTYFQNEAQLDKSGLPSDRFFAERPEGSVSTLKIQRTQQEDSAVYLCASSLTLGNQPQHFGDGTRLSIL.

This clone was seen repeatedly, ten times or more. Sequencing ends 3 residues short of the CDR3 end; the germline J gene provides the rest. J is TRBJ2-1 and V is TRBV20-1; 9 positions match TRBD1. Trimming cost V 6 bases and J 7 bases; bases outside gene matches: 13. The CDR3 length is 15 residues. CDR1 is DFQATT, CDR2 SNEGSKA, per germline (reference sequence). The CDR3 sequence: CSAEATGQGWNEQFF. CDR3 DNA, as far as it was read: TGCAGTGCAGAAGCTACGGGACAGGGATGGAATGAG.

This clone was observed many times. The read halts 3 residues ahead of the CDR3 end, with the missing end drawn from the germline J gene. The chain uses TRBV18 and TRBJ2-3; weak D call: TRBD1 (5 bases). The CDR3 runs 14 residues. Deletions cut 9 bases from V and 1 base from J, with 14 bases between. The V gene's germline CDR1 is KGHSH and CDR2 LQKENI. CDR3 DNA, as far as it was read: TGTGCCAGTAGTGCAGGGCCCGGCACAGATACG. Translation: CASSAGPGTDT. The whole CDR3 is CASSAGPGTDTQYF.

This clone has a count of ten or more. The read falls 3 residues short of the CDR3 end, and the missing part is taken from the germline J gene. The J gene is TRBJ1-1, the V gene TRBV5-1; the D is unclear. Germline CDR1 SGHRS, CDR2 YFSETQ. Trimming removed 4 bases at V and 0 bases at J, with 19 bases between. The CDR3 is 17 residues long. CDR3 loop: CASSGGAGSQVNTEAFF. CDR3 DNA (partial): TGCGCCAGCAGCGGTGGAGCGGGTAGTCAGGTGAACACTGAA.

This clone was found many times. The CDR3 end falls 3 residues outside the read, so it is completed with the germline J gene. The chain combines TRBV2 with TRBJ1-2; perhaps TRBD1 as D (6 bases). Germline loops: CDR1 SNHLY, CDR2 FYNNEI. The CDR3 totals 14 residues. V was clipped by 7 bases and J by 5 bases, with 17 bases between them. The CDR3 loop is CASTGQLIGYGYTF. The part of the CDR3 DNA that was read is TGTGCCAGCACCGGACAGCTAATCGGGTATGGC.

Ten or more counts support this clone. CDR3 residues: CASSIVRQETQYF. The CDR3 DNA, read in part, is TGTGCCAGTAGTATAGTACGGCAAGAGACC. This chain connects TRBV19 to TRBJ2-5, with D unresolved. The read ends 3 residues early relative to the CDR3; the germline J gene fills the gap. Trimming left V 1 base short and J 2 bases short, with 5 bases between. This CDR3 comprises 13 residues. Germline values: CDR1 LNHDA, CDR2 SQIVND (reference sequence).

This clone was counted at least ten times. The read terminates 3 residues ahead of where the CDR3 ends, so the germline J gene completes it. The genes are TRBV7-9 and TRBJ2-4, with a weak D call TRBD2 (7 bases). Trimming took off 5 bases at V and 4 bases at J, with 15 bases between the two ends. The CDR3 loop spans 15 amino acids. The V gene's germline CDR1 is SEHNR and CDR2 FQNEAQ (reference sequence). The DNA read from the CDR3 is TGTGCCAGCAGCCCCTCGGGGGGCGCGAAAAACATT. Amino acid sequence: CASSPSGGAKNI. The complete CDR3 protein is CASSPSGGAKNIQYF.

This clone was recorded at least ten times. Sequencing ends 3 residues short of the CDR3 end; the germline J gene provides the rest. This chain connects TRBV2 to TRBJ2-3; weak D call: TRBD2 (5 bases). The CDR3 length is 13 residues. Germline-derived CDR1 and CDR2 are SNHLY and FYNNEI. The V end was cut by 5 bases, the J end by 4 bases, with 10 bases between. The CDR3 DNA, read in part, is TGTGCCAGCAGTCCCGGACTTCCAGATACG. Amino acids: CASSPGLPDT. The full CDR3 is CASSPGLPDTQYF. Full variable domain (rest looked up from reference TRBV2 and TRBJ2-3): EPEVTQTPSHQVTQMGQEVILRCVPISNHLYFYWYRQILGQKVEFLVSFYNNEISEKSEIFDDQFSVERPDGSNFTLKIRSTKLEDSAMYFCASSPGLPDTQYFGPGTRLTVL.

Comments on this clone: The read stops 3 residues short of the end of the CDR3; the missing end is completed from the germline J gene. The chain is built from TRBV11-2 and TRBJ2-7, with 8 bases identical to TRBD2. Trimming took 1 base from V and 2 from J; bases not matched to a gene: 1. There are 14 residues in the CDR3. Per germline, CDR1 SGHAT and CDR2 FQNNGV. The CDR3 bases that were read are TGTGCCAGCAGCTTAGGGCGGGGGGCCTACGAG. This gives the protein CASSLGRGAYE. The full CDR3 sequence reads CASSLGRGAYEQYF.

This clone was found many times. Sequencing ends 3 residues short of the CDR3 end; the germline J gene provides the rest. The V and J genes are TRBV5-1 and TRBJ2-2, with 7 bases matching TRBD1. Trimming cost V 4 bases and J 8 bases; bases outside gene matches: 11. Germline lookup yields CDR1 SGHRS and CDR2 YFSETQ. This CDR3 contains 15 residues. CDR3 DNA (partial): TGCGCCAGCAGCGTAGTTCAGACAGGGTCAGGGGAG. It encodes CASSVVQTGSGE. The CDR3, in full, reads CASSVVQTGSGELFF.

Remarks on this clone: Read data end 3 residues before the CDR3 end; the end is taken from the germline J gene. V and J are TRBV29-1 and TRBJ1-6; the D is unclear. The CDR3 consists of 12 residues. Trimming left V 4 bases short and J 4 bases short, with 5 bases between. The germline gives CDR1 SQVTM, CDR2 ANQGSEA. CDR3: CSVGDYNSPLHF. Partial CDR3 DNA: TGCAGCGTTGGCGATTATAATTCACCC. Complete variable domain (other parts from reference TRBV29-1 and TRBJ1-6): SAVISQKPSRDICQRGTSLTIQCQVDSQVTMMFWYRQQPGQSLTLIATANQGSEATYESGFVIDKFPISRPNLTFSTLTVSNMSPEDSSIYLCSVGDYNSPLHFGNGTRLTVT.

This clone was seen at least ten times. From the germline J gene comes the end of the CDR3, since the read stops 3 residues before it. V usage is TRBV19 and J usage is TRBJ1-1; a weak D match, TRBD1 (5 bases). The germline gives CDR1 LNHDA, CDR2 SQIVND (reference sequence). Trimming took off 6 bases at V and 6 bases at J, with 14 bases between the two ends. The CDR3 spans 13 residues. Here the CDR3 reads CASSQGGDAEAFF. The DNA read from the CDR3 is TGTGCCAGTAGCCAGGGAGGAGATGCTGAA.

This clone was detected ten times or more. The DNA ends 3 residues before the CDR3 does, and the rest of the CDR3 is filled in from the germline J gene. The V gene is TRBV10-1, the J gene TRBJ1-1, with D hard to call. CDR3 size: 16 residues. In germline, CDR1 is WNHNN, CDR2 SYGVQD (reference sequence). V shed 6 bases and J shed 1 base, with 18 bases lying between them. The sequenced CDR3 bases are TGCGCCAGCAGGCCCGCAAACAACAGCCCGAACACTGAA. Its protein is CASRPANNSPNTE. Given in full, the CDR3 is CASRPANNSPNTEAFF.

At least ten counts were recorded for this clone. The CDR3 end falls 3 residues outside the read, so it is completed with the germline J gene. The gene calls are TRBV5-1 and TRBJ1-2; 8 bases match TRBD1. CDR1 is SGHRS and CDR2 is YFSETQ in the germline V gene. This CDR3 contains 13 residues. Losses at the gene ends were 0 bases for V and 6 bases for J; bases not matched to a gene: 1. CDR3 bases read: TGCGCCAGCAGCTTGGCGACAGGGGATGGC. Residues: CASSLATGDG. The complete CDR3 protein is CASSLATGDGYTF.